The 14 T cell receptor beta chains presented below share a single source sample, sequenced in a study of CD8 T cells in ankylosing spondylitis. Via MiXCR, TCRdb re-called the 5' RACE reads, giving one row per CDR3 protein. The sample lists about 840,000 distinct CDR3 sequences, roughly 10% occurring once. Study-level results: Seemingly characteristic of ankylosing spondylitis blood was a TCR beta motif consisting of about 8 highly homologous variants.

No cognate antigen is known for these TCRs. Sequences were obtained from blood, either unsorted or a sorted T cell fraction (not recorded which). The source of these receptors is a male donor with ankylosing spondylitis.

The chain is built from TRBV5-6 and TRBJ2-1; D is unclear. The CDR3 spans 15 residues. Trimming removed 3 bases from V and 1 base from J, with 11 bases in between. Looked up from germline, CDR1 is SGHDT and CDR2 is YYEEEE. CDR3 coding DNA: TGTGCCAGCAGCTCCCGCCGGCTTTCCTACAATGAGCAGTTCTTC. This codes for CASSSRRLSYNEQFF.

This clonotype has a handful of counts. The V and J genes are TRBV6-2 or TRBV6-3 and TRBJ1-4; D may be TRBD1 (5 bases). The CDR3 is 15 amino acids. The germline V gene has CDR1 MNHEY and CDR2 SVGEGT. V gave up 4 bases and J gave up 8 bases, with 17 bases separating them. The CDR3, as DNA: TGTGCCAGCAGTTCACTCGGGACCTGGACCGAAAAACTGTTTTTT. Translating gives CASSSLGTWTEKLFF.

This clonotype was seen more than once but under ten times. V is TRBV5-1 and J is TRBJ2-5; D is ambiguous. Germline values: CDR1 SGHRS, CDR2 YFSETQ. V shed 2 bases and J shed 4 bases, with 9 bases lying between them. This CDR3 contains 13 residues. The CDR3 nucleotides read TGCGCCAGCAGCTTACTAAATCGAGAGACCCAGTACTTC. Residues: CASSLLNRETQYF.

The chain recombines TRBV4-2 with TRBJ1-1, with 7 bases lining up with TRBD1. With V trimmed by 4 bases and J by 1 base, 12 bases remained unmatched. Looked up from germline, CDR1 is LGHNA and CDR2 is YNFKEQ. The CDR3 has 17 residues. CDR3 sequence reads: CASSPRQGGGKNTEAFF. CDR3 nucleotides: TGTGCCAGCAGCCCTAGACAGGGAGGCGGAAAGAACACTGAAGCTTTCTTT.

This sequence joins TRBV10-3 and TRBJ2-7; D is perhaps TRBD1 or TRBD2 (5 bases each). V was clipped by 4 bases and J by 2 bases, with 9 bases between them. This CDR3 region has 13 residues. CDR1 ENHRY and CDR2 SYGVKD come from the germline V gene. CDR3 sequence (DNA): TGTGCCATCAGTGGGGGGTACCCCTACGAGCAGTACTTC. This codes for CAISGGYPYEQYF.

This clonotype came up a few times. This chain joins TRBV10-3 and TRBJ2-7; D may be TRBD1 or TRBD2 (6 bases each). This CDR3 contains 15 residues. CDR1 and CDR2 from the germline V gene are ENHRY and SYGVKD. The V end lost 4 bases, the J end lost 6 bases, and 19 bases lay between the germline ends. CDR3 protein: CAISGSWGARGEQYF. In DNA, the CDR3 is TGTGCCATCAGTGGCTCTTGGGGGGCTCGTGGCGAGCAGTACTTC.

The chain uses TRBV6-2 or TRBV6-3 and TRBJ1-1, with 7 bases identical to TRBD1. This CDR3 spans 14 amino acids. The ends lost 7 bases at V and 1 base at J; junction bases unmatched: 6. Germline V CDR1 and CDR2: MNHEY, SVGEGT. The CDR3 sequence is CASIFGTANTEAFF. The CDR3, as DNA: TGTGCCAGCATTTTCGGGACAGCGAACACTGAAGCTTTCTTT.

The V call is TRBV27, the J call TRBJ1-6; 8 bases are a match to TRBD1. The CDR3 has 14 amino acids. Per the germline V gene, CDR1 is MNHEY and CDR2 is SMNVEV (reference sequence). The junction had 4 bases not matched to a gene; V was cut back by 3 bases and J by 9 bases. CDR3 in amino acids: CASSFDRGISPLHF. In DNA, the CDR3 is TGTGCCAGCAGTTTCGACAGGGGTATTTCACCCCTCCACTTT.

This clonotype came up many times. The chain employs TRBV4-2 and TRBJ1-1; D may be TRBD1 (5 bases). CDR3 length: 14 residues. The germline V gene has CDR1 LGHNA and CDR2 YNFKEQ. V lost 3 bases to trimming and J lost 3 bases, with 11 bases between them. The CDR3 DNA follows: TGTGCCAGCAGCCACGTAGGAGGGGACACTGAAGCTTTCTTT. As protein: CASSHVGGDTEAFF.

In its sample, this clonotype was seen a few times. The chain joins TRBV24-1 to TRBJ2-1; TRBD2 aligns across 11 bases. CDR1 is KGHDR and CDR2 is SFDVKD in the germline V gene. The CDR3 is 17 residues long. J lost 4 bases, V lost 0 bases, and 4 bases had no gene match. The CDR3 nucleotides are TGTGCCACCAGTGATTTGGATCCTAGCGGGGGGTACAATGAGCAGTTCTTC. Translation: CATSDLDPSGGYNEQFF.

J is TRBJ2-3 and V is TRBV11-2; the D gene is possibly TRBD2 (5 bases). Germline CDR1 is SGHAT and CDR2 is FQNNGV. V was cut by 4 bases and J by 6 bases, with 14 bases left in between. The CDR3 spans 14 residues. This chain's CDR3 is CASSSSRGADTQYF. CDR3 nucleotides: TGTGCCAGCAGCTCGAGCCGGGGAGCGGATACGCAGTATTTT.

This clonotype was counted a few times. This sequence joins TRBV6-6 and TRBJ1-1; D possibly corresponds to TRBD1 (5 bases). This CDR3 spans 12 amino acids. Germline CDR1 and CDR2: MNHNY and SVGAGI (reference sequence). V dropped 10 bases and J dropped 0 bases, with 9 bases sitting between them. The CDR3 nucleotides are TGTGCCACCTGCAGGGTGAACACTGAAGCTTTCTTT. It translates to CATCRVNTEAFF.

This sequence joins TRBV7-6 and TRBJ2-7; 10 nucleotides line up with TRBD1. The ends lost 2 bases at V and 3 bases at J; junction bases unmatched: 7. The germline V gene encodes CDR1 SGHVS and CDR2 FNYEAQ. The CDR3 has 16 amino acids. The CDR3 loop is CASSLYPGTGVYEQYF. For the CDR3, the DNA is TGTGCCAGCAGCTTATACCCGGGGACAGGGGTCTACGAGCAGTACTTC.

This clonotype appeared a few times. The J gene is TRBJ1-4, the V gene TRBV5-1; D unresolved. From germline, CDR1 is SGHRS and CDR2 YFSETQ. Between the trimmed V and J ends, which lost 4 bases and 0 bases, there was a span of 10 bases. The CDR3 runs to 15 residues. The CDR3: CASSSGRATNEKLFF. The CDR3 DNA reads as TGCGCCAGCAGCAGCGGACGGGCAACTAATGAAAAACTGTTTTTT.